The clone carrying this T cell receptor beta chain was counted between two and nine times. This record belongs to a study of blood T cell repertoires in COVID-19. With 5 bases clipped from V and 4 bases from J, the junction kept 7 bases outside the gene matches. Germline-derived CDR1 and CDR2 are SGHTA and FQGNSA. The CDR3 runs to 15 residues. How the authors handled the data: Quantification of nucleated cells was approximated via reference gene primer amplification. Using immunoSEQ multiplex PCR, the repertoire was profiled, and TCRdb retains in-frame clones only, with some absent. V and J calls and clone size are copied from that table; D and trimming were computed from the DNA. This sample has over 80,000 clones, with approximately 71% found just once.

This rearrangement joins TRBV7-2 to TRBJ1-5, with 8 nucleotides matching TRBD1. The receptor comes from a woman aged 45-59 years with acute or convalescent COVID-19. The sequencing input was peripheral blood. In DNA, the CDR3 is TGTGCCAGCAGCCCCGGACAGGGATTGAATCAGCCCCAGCATTTT. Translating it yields CASSPGQGLNQPQHF.